The clone carrying this TCR beta chain showed up just a few times. The antigen is not known. This sample is drawn from a study of beta chain features in type 1 diabetes. Across the whole study: Sorted cells, approximately 110 million in number, were examined across all samples.

Donors underwent one heparinised blood draw, roughly 110 mL on average. The CDR3 covers 14 residues. Germline assignment: CDR1 GTSNPN and CDR2 SVGIG (reference sequence). V lost 3 bases and J lost 6, with 14 bases in between. Study findings and constraints: Among type 1 diabetes patients, VDJ junctions had fewer insertions and more deletions. In every one of the four CD4+ subsets, TCRB CDR3s were moderately but significantly shorter in Type 1 diabetes patients. TCRB repertoires of naive, central memory and Treg cells appeared more similar among patients than among healthy donors.

Expressed TCRB transcripts were sequenced because the isolated RNA had all been reverse transcribed beforehand. Repertoires were generated with immunoSEQ multiplex PCR, while TCRdb's copy carries only in-frame clones and drops some. This table holds nearly 700,000 clones, around an eighth found once. The chain uses TRBV30 and TRBJ2-2, with D possibly being TRBD2 (6 bases). The sample consisted of naive CD4+ T cells from blood. The sequence derives from a man younger than 35 with type 1 diabetes. The CDR3 sequence: CAWRGTGEAGELFF. CDR3 DNA sequence: TGTGCCTGGAGGGGGACGGGGGAGGCCGGGGAGCTGTTTTTT.